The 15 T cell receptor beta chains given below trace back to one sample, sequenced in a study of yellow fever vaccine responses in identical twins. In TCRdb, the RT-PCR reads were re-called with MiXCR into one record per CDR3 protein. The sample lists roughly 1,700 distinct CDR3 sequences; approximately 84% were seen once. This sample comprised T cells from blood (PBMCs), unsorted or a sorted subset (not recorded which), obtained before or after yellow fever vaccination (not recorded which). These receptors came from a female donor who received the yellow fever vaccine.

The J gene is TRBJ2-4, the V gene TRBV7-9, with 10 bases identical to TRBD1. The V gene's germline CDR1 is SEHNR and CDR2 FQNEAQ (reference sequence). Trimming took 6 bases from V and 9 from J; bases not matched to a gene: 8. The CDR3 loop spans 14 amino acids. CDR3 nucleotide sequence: TGTGCCAGCAGTTACGCCGGGACAGGGGTCATTCAGTACTTC. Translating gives CASSYAGTGVIQYF.

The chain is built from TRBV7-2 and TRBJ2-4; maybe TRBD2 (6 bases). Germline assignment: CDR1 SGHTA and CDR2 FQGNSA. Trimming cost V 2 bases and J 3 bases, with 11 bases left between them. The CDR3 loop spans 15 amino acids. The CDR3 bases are TGTGCCAGCAGCTTATCCCGGGGGTTCAAAAACATTCAGTACTTC. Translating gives CASSLSRGFKNIQYF.

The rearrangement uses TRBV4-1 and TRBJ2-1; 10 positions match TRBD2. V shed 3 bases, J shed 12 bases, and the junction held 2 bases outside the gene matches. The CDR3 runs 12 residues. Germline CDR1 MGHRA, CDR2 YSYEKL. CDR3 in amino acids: CASSHLAGGQFF. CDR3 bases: TGCGCCAGCAGCCACTTAGCGGGAGGGCAGTTCTTC.

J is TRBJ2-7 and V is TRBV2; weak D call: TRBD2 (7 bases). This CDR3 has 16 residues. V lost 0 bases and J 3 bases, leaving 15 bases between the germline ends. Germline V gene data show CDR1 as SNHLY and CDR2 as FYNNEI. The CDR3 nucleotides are TGTGCCAGCAGTGAAGCGCTAAGGGGGGGTTTCTACGAGCAGTACTTC. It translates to CASSEALRGGFYEQYF.

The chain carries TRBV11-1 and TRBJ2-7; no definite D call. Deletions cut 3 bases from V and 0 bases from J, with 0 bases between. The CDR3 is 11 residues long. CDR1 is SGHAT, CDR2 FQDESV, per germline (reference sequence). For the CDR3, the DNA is TGTGCCAGCAGCTTCTCCTACGAGCAGTACTTC. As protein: CASSFSYEQYF.

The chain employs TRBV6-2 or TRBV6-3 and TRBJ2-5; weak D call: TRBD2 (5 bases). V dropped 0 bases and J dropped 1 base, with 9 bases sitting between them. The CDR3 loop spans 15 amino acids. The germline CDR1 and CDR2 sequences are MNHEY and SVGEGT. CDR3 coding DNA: TGTGCCAGCAGTTACTCACGGCGGGCCCAAGAGACCCAGTACTTC. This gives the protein CASSYSRRAQETQYF.

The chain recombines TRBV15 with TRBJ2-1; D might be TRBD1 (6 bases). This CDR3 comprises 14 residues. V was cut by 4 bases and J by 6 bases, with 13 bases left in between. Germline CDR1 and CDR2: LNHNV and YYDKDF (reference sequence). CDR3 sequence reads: CATSTMTGINEQFF. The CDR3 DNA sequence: TGTGCCACCAGCACGATGACAGGTATCAATGAGCAGTTCTTC. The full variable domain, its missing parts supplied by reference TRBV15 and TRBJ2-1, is DAMVIQNPRYQVTQFGKPVTLSCSQTLNHNVMYWYQQKSSQAPKLLFHYYDKDFNNEADTPDNFQSRRPNTSFCFLDIRSPGLGDTAMYLCATSTMTGINEQFFGPGTRLTVL.

The CDR3 is CAISDSAGGNNEQFF. CDR3 DNA: TGTGCCATCAGTGATTCGGCGGGGGGGAACAATGAGCAGTTCTTC. The V and J genes are TRBV10-3 and TRBJ2-1, with 9 bases aligning to TRBD2. J lost 5 bases, V lost 3 bases, and 5 bases had no gene match. The germline V gene encodes CDR1 ENHRY and CDR2 SYGVKD. The CDR3 length is 15 residues.

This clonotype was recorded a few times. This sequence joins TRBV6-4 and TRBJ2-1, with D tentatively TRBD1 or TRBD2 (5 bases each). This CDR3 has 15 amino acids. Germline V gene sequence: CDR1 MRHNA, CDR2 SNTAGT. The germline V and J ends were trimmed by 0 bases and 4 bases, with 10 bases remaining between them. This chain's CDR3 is CASSDSPGAYNEQFF. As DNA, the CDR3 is TGTGCCAGCAGTGACTCTCCCGGGGCTTACAATGAGCAGTTCTTC.

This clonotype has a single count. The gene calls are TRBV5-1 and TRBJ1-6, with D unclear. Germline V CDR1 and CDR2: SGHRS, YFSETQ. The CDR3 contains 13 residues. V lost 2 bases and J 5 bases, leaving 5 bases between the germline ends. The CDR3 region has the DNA TGCGCCAGCAGCTTCGGGGATAATTCACCCCTCCACTTT. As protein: CASSFGDNSPLHF.

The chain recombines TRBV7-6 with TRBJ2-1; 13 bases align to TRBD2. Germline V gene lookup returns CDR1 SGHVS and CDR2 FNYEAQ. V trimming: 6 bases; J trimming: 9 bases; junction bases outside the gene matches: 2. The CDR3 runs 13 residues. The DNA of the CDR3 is TGTGCCAGCAGGACTAGCGGGGGGAGTGAGCAGTTCTTC. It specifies CASRTSGGSEQFF.

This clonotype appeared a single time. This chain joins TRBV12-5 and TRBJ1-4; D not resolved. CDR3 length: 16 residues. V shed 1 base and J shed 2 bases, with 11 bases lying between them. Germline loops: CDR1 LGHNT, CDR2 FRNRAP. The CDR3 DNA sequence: TGTGCTAGTGGTTTGGCCCCCGTTGGGACTAATGAAAAACTGTTTTTT. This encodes CASGLAPVGTNEKLFF.

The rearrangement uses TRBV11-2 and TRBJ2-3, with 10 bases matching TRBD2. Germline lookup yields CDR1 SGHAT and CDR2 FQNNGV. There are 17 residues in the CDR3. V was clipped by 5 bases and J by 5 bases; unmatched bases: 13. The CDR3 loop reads CASSIPGTSVFQDTQYF. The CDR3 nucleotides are TGTGCCAGCAGCATCCCCGGGACTAGCGTTTTTCAAGATACGCAGTATTTT.

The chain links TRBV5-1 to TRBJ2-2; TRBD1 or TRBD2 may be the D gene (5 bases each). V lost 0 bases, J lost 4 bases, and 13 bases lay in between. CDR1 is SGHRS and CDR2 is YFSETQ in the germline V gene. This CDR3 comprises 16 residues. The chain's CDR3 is CASSLVPQGPTGELFF. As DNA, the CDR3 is TGCGCCAGCAGCTTGGTTCCGCAGGGACCCACCGGGGAGCTGTTTTTT.

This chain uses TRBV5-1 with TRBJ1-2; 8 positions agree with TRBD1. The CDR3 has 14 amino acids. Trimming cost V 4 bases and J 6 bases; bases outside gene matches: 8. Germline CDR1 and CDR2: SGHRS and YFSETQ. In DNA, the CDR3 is TGCGCCAGCAGCGCCGGACAGGGAACGAATGGCTACACCTTC. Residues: CASSAGQGTNGYTF.